The 17 T cell receptor beta chains reported below all come from one sample, sequenced in a study of shared clonotypes between healthy human individuals. TCRdb's table, derived via immunoSEQ multiplex PCR, lists solely in-frame clones and lacks some. The sample lists over 850,000 clones, 75% to 80% occurring once. Material for sequencing was memory CD4+ T cells from PBMCs. Regarding subset: CD45RA-negative fraction. These receptors originate from a man between 18 and 29 years old in good health. Some clones in this sample may be carry-over from other donors' samples.

The chain employs TRBV5-6 and TRBJ2-1; maybe TRBD2 (6 bases). This CDR3 is 17 amino acids long. The V end was cut by 0 bases, the J end by 10 bases, with 23 bases between. The germline CDR1 and CDR2 sequences are SGHDT and YYEEEE. CDR3 loop: CASSLGSWGGKSKEQFF. The CDR3 nucleotides are TGTGCCAGCAGCTTGGGGAGTTGGGGCGGGAAATCTAAAGAGCAGTTCTTC.

In its sample, this clone was seen a few times. The genes are TRBV18 and TRBJ2-7; unclear D gene. Germline V CDR1 and CDR2: KGHSH, LQKENI. V shed 2 bases and J shed 2 bases, with 16 bases lying between them. The CDR3 runs 16 residues. CDR3 DNA: TGTGCCAGCTCACCATTCGCTCTAGATGTCACCTACGAGCAGTACTTC. Its protein is CASSPFALDVTYEQYF.

The chain uses TRBV30 and TRBJ2-1; 9 bases match TRBD1. V was pared by 3 bases and J by 8 bases, with 5 bases of the junction left unmatched. The CDR3 runs to 13 residues. The V gene's germline CDR1 is GTSNPN and CDR2 SVGIG (reference sequence). CDR3 sequence (DNA): TGTGCCTGGAGCGGGGGACAGGGCTATGAGCAGTTCTTC. Translated: CAWSGGQGYEQFF. The entire variable domain, with the rest obtained from reference TRBV30 and TRBJ2-1, is as follows: SQTIHQWPATLVQPVGSPLSLECTVEGTSNPNLYWYRQAAGRGLQLLFYSVGIGQISSEVPQNLSASRPQDRQFILSSKKLLLSDSGFYLCAWSGGQGYEQFFGPGTRLTVL.

This rearrangement joins TRBV19 to TRBJ2-2; D ambiguous. V lost 3 bases and J lost 0, with 11 bases in between. CDR3 length: 16 amino acids. Germline CDR1 and CDR2: LNHDA and SQIVND (reference sequence). The CDR3: CASSISGPANTGELFF. CDR3 sequence (DNA): TGTGCCAGTAGTATTTCTGGCCCAGCGAACACCGGGGAGCTGTTTTTT.

To note about this clone: This may arise from a read error, as a much more abundant clone is one base away. This specimen includes other DNA sequences encoding the same CDR3. J is TRBJ2-1 and V is TRBV27, with 11 bases that match TRBD2. The CDR3 extends over 15 amino acids. Germline lookup yields CDR1 MNHEY and CDR2 SMNVEV (reference sequence). V was pared by 6 bases and J by 0 bases, with 1 base of the junction left unmatched. The CDR3 region has the DNA TGTGCCAGCAGGCTAGCGGGAGGCTCCTACAATGAGCAGTTCTTC. Translation: CASRLAGGSYNEQFF.

As concerns this clone: A far bigger clonotype differs at one base, so this is likely a read error. The J gene is TRBJ1-2, the V gene TRBV29-1; 8 bases align to TRBD1. Germline V gene lookup returns CDR1 SQVTM and CDR2 ANQGSEA. The CDR3 has 13 residues. Losses at the gene ends were 5 bases for V and 5 bases for J; bases not matched to a gene: 7. The CDR3 loop is CSVSGGPGYGYTF. The CDR3 bases are TGCAGCGTTTCAGGGGGCCCAGGGTATGGCTACACCTTC.

The chain uses TRBV5-4 and TRBJ1-1; D is unclear. CDR3 length: 11 residues. Germline-derived CDR1 and CDR2 are SGHNT and YYREEE (reference sequence). The V gene lost 1 base and the J gene lost 3 bases, with 1 base spanning the gap. CDR3 residues: CASSLYTEAFF. CDR3 DNA sequence: TGTGCCAGCAGCTTGTACACTGAAGCTTTCTTT.

This rearrangement joins TRBV4-1 to TRBJ1-2; TRBD1 aligns across 10 bases. CDR3 length: 16 amino acids. Germline values: CDR1 MGHRA, CDR2 YSYEKL. With 1 base clipped from V and 5 bases from J, the junction kept 7 bases outside the gene matches. The CDR3 DNA reads as TGCGCCAGCAGCCAAGTATCCCGGACAGGGGGATATGGCTACACCTTC. Translation gives CASSQVSRTGGYGYTF.

Concerning this clone itself: This specimen includes other DNA sequences encoding the same CDR3. V and J are TRBV5-1 and TRBJ2-7; D gene ambiguous. Trimming removed 4 bases at V and 4 bases at J, with 9 bases between. Germline V lookup: CDR1 SGHRS, CDR2 YFSETQ. The CDR3 sequence is 12 residues long. CDR3 loop: CASSLDLYEQYF. DNA for the CDR3: TGCGCCAGCAGCCTCGATCTATACGAGCAGTACTTC.

The chain carries TRBV19 and TRBJ2-3; 9 bases align to TRBD2. Germline V lookup: CDR1 LNHDA, CDR2 SQIVND (reference sequence). CDR3 length equals 17 residues. The J segment lost 2 bases and the V segment lost 2 bases, leaving 8 bases of the junction unmatched. The chain's CDR3 is CASSISQGTSITDTQYF. In DNA, the CDR3 is TGTGCCAGTAGTATATCCCAAGGGACTAGCATCACAGATACGCAGTATTTT.

This clone was detected once. The same CDR3 also results from other DNA sequences found in this sample. The V call is TRBV5-1, the J call TRBJ2-7, with 8 bases identical to TRBD1. Germline V gives CDR1 SGHRS, CDR2 YFSETQ. This CDR3 has 14 residues. V dropped 3 bases and J dropped 3; count of bases not matched to a gene: 5. The CDR3 here is CASSSGTGNYEQYF. The DNA of the CDR3 is TGCGCCAGCAGCTCGGGGACAGGCAACTACGAGCAGTACTTC.

This clone appeared a few times. V usage is TRBV7-6 and J usage is TRBJ2-3; D call uncertain. Germline V CDR1 and CDR2: SGHVS, FNYEAQ. The CDR3 is made up of 13 amino acids. Trimming left V 5 bases short and J 14 bases short, with 20 bases between. The CDR3 nucleotides are TGTGCCAGCAGCCCCAATGCAATAGATAGGCTGTATTTT. Translation: CASSPNAIDRLYF. The variable domain in full, with the rest retrieved from reference TRBV7-6 and TRBJ2-3, is GAGVSQSPRYKVTKRGQDVALRCDPISGHVSLYWYRQALGQGPEFLTYFNYEAQQDKSGLPNDRFSAERPEGSISTLTIQRTEQRDSAMYRCASSPNAIDRLYFGPGTRLTVL.

The gene calls are TRBV5-1 and TRBJ2-5; the match to TRBD2 covers 12 bases. J was trimmed by 6 bases and V by 4 bases; bases with no gene match: 10. Germline V gives CDR1 SGHRS, CDR2 YFSETQ. The CDR3 is made up of 16 amino acids. The DNA for the CDR3 is TGCGCCAGCAGCCCCACCCTAGCGGGAGGGAAGAAGACCCAGTACTTC. Protein product: CASSPTLAGGKKTQYF.

The chain employs TRBV30 and TRBJ2-7; weak D call: TRBD2 (6 bases). Deletions cut 4 bases from V and 5 bases from J, with 12 bases between. This CDR3 region has 12 residues. CDR1 GTSNPN and CDR2 SVGIG come from the germline V gene (reference sequence). The CDR3 nucleotides read TGTGCCTGGATGGCGGGACTCCACGAGCAGTACTTC. Its protein is CAWMAGLHEQYF.

The chain recombines TRBV25-1 with TRBJ1-5; the D gene is possibly TRBD1 (5 bases). V shed 2 bases and J shed 2 bases, with 13 bases lying between them. The germline V gene encodes CDR1 MGHDK and CDR2 SYGVNS. The CDR3 is made up of 16 amino acids. The CDR3 spells CASSERGREGNQPQHF. The CDR3, as DNA: TGTGCCAGCAGTGAAAGGGGCAGGGAGGGCAATCAGCCCCAGCATTTT.

This clone was detected once. The chain links TRBV7-9 to TRBJ1-4; possible D gene TRBD1, 5 bases. This CDR3 has 17 amino acids. V lost 7 bases, J lost 8 bases, and 26 bases lay in between. CDR1 SEHNR and CDR2 FQNEAQ come from the germline V gene (reference sequence). CDR3 amino acids: CASISTATAAPEEKLFF. CDR3 coding DNA: TGTGCCAGCATCTCAACGGCGACAGCAGCACCTGAAGAAAAACTGTTTTTT. The variable domain in full, completed from reference TRBV7-9 and TRBJ1-4, reads DTGVSQNPRHKITKRGQNVTFRCDPISEHNRLYWYRQTLGQGPEFLTYFQNEAQLEKSRLLSDRFSAERPKGSFSTLEIQRTEQGDSAMYLCASISTATAAPEEKLFFGSGTQLSVL.

This clone came up a few times. This chain uses TRBV27 with TRBJ1-1; 9 bases are a match to TRBD1. The V gene end was trimmed by 6 bases and the J gene end by 5 bases; junction bases not matched to a gene: 7. The CDR3 contains 14 residues. Germline CDR1 and CDR2: MNHEY and SMNVEV (reference sequence). The CDR3 reads CASRYRGRNTEAFF. CDR3 in DNA: TGTGCCAGCAGGTACAGGGGGCGGAATACTGAAGCTTTCTTT.